Given below is one TCR beta chain in context. Ten or more counts support this clonotype. Its antigen is still unknown. The record has no base qualities; no much larger clone is one base away. The data were obtained in a study of neurological immune-mediated disorders (dated by TCRdb to the late 2010s). With respect to the entire study: Peripheral blood TCR-beta repertoires from HTLV-I-associated myelopathy (HAM/TSP) patients, multiple sclerosis patients and healthy controls were compared by UMI-based sequencing. Longitudinal samples, technical triplicates and paired sorted CD4+ and CD8+ T-cell subsets, alongside PBMC samples, were included among the 106 TCR-beta libraries. Longitudinal HAM/TSP and healthy donors had 3 time-points each (about 3-45 month intervals). Of the 68 subjects in the cohort, around 14 were HAM/TSP patients, around 34 were multiple sclerosis patients, and roughly 20 were healthy controls. General findings and caveats noted by the study authors: Expanded clones from different subjects shared no identical CDR3 amino acid sequences, which suggests that TCR-beta repertoires were private in all groups. TCR clonal expansion was greatest in HAM/TSP patients and smallest in MS patients, who ranked below even healthy controls.

The sample's time point label is to be understood as: longitudinal time-point 2. Libraries from unsorted PBMCs were made from 2 million PBMCs kept in RNAlater at -80 degrees C until RNA extraction. Peripheral blood was subjected to Ficoll-Hypaque density gradient centrifugation to isolate PBMCs, which were then cryopreserved in liquid nitrogen. cDNA was synthesized by template-switch 5'RACE using a primer carrying a 10-nucleotide random unique molecular identifier by which each TCR transcript was tagged. Each sequencing run produced over 160 million TCR-beta sequences covering 15-18 subjects. Total RNA was extracted with the RNeasy kit. Using the KAPA Real-time Library Amplification kit, TCR-beta VDJ regions were amplified with primers for the TCR constant region and the 5'RACE anchor. Sample indexes and Illumina adaptors were added in a first PCR, and a second PCR then increased library yield. After Ampure bead purification, the roughly 650 bp TCR product was size-selected on a 2% E-gel SizeSelection system. Before pooling, library quality was assessed on a Bioanalyzer, concentration was determined with Qubit, and library quantification was performed with the Kapa Library Quantification kit. Paired-end 2 x 150 bp sequencing of the libraries was performed on an Illumina HiSeq 2500. To increase sequence diversity, about 25-31% phiX was spiked into each library pool. The study's processing was this. Quality-filtered reads were processed with the UMI-based MiGEC pipeline, which removed over 80% of raw TCR sequences during error correction. IMGT germline references were used for aligning VDJ genes, and each clonotype was defined as a unique CDR3 amino acid sequence together with its V-J genes. Clonal expansion, Shannon diversity and CDR3 relatedness (CalcPairwiseDistances, ClusterSamples) were evaluated with VDJtools, and phylogenetic trees were built with CLCbio workbench. Clones with at least 8 unique UMIs were defined as expanded, with this threshold being based on coefficient-of-variation modelling across technical triplicates. TCRdb trimmed the raw reads at Q25, called clones with MiXCR and kept productive beta chains. Rows merge per CDR3 protein into single entries with the most common DNA and genes. TCRdb assigned the V and J calls; the authors' analysis was not used. The sample table lists 70,000 to 95,000 distinct CDR3 sequences, around 14% of them with a count of one. Roughly 5% of the sample belongs to the ten largest clones.

In the germline V gene, CDR1 corresponds to SNHLY and CDR2 to FYNNEI. Inclusive of the bounding cysteine and phenylalanine, the CDR3 is 15 residues long. Only CDR3 DNA is held: 45 bases, read in frame from base 1. Compared with germline, V lacks 6 bases and J lacks 7 bases; bases without a gene match: 14. The sequence was collected from a female donor with HTLV-1-associated myelopathy (HAM/TSP). The chain is encoded by TRBV2 joined to TRBJ2-7; TRBD1 matches 8 bases in the middle. The sample consisted of PBMCs. The CDR3: CASRELGDRSGEQYF. The DNA is as follows: TGTGCCAGCAGAGAGCTAGGGGACAGGTCGGGAGAGCAGTACTTC.